This record looks at one TCR beta chain sequence and its context. The junction does not match germline at one end; this may be a read error. This record comes from a study of cytomegalovirus exposure and HLA in healthy donors. The PCR was carried out with 60 Vbeta primers and 13 Jbeta primers. Method: immunoSEQ multiplex PCR; TCRdb's copy keeps in-frame clones and lacks some. The table includes 150,000 to 200,000 clones, about 72% detected once. Germline V gene data show CDR1 as MNHEY and CDR2 as SMNVEV (reference sequence). There are 14 residues in the CDR3. The V gene is TRBV27, the J gene TRBJ2-7, with 7 bases matching TRBD1. The origin of this receptor is a human donor in good health. Sequencing was carried out using PBMCs. The CDR3 DNA follows: TGTGCCGGCAGTTTCGGGACAGCCTCCTACGAGCAGTACTTC. It encodes CAGSFGTASYEQYF.